One sample yielded the 4 T cell receptor beta chains listed below, sequenced in a study of spatial heterogeneity in lung cancer (dated by TCRdb to the late 2010s). Library preparation used 5' RACE. Instrument used: NextSeq 500. TCRdb passed the public sequencing reads through fastp at Q25 and MiXCR, retaining productive beta sequences. Rows merge per CDR3 protein into single entries with the most common DNA and genes. For this sample there are roughly 110,000 distinct CDR3 sequences; 10% to 11% appear just once. Together, the top ten hold 24% of the sample. Taken with the paper, the label for time point translates to: blood at routine non-recurrence follow-up after resection. Sequenced material: PBMCs, taken at follow-up. These receptors were obtained from a female donor with early-stage non-small cell lung cancer.

This clonotype was detected a few times. This chain joins TRBV27 and TRBJ2-7, with TRBD2 matching 9 bases. V dropped 6 bases and J dropped 5; count of bases not matched to a gene: 17. Germline assignment: CDR1 MNHEY and CDR2 SMNVEV (reference sequence). The CDR3 runs to 17 residues. The CDR3 DNA follows: TGTGCCAGCAGCCTGCGAGGTAATAGCGGGAGAGGAAACGAGCAGTACTTC. This sequence encodes CASSLRGNSGRGNEQYF.

This clonotype was counted a few times. Given a much more abundant clone one base away, this may be a read error. The CDR3 sequence is CASMFLARGSGSDTQYF. The CDR3 region has the DNA TGTGCCAGCATGTTCCTCGCCCGGGGGTCGGGCTCAGATACGCAGTATTTT. The chain uses TRBV12-3 or TRBV12-4 and TRBJ2-3, with D perhaps TRBD2 (6 bases). V lost 7 bases and J 4 bases, leaving 24 bases between the germline ends. The CDR3 spans 17 residues.

This clonotype came up a few times. The J gene is TRBJ1-5, the V gene TRBV29-1; D is unclear. V was pared by 2 bases and J by 2 bases, with 7 bases between. This CDR3 region has 13 residues. Per germline, CDR1 SQVTM and CDR2 ANQGSEA. As DNA, the CDR3 is TGCAGCGTTGAATCTGGGGGCAATCAGCCCCAGCATTTT. Protein product: CSVESGGNQPQHF.

This clonotype came up a few times. This chain links TRBV4-3 with TRBJ1-1; unclear D gene. Between the trimmed V and J ends, which lost 0 bases and 0 bases, there was a span of 11 bases. Germline loops: CDR1 LGHNA, CDR2 YSLEER. CDR3 length: 16 residues. The CDR3 sequence is CASSQEWRQLNTEAFF. CDR3 sequence (DNA): TGCGCCAGCAGCCAAGAGTGGAGGCAGTTGAACACTGAAGCTTTCTTT.